Listed below are T cell receptor beta chains from one sample, sequenced in a study of T cells in Graves' hyperthyroidism and ophthalmopathy. TCRdb independently ran MiXCR on the multiplex PCR reads; one entry per CDR3 protein. The sample shows hundreds of thousands of distinct CDR3 sequences, about 14% of them seen only once. Sample: blood. The receptors were gathered from a woman in her fifties or sixties with Graves' ophthalmopathy. Both conserved end residues are part of each CDR3. A D gene is named only where the DNA matches it firmly. Size values are once, few and many counts, or a class for expanded clones, and some rows have none.

>NA|TRBV11-2|NA|TRBJ1-2
CVSSLQGPNYGYTF
TGTGTCAGCAGCTTACAGGGACCCAACTATGGCTACACCTTC
>many|TRBV28|TRBD2|TRBJ2-7
CASSPLAGHYEQYF
TGTGCCAGCAGTCCCCTAGCGGGCCACTACGAGCAGTACTTC
>many|TRBV7-3|NA|TRBJ1-2
CASSLFAGYGYTF
TGTGCCAGCAGCTTATTTGCAGGCTATGGCTACACCTTC
>many|TRBV11-2|NA|TRBJ2-3
CASSRSTRSTDTQYF
TGTGCCAGCAGCCGGTCGACTAGAAGCACAGATACGCAGTATTTT
>many|TRBV24-1|NA|TRBJ1-5
CATGKTGSNQPQHF
TGTGCCACCGGAAAGACAGGTAGCAATCAGCCCCAGCATTTT
>many|TRBV7-9|TRBD2|TRBJ2-1
CASSRTSAKEQFF
TGTGCCAGCAGCCGTACTAGCGCCAAGGAGCAGTTCTTC
>NA|TRBV5-1|TRBD1|TRBJ1-3
CASIYETGTALDKGNTIYF
TGTGCCAGCATCTACGAGACCGGGACAGCACTTGATAAGGGAAACACCATATATTTT
>few|TRBV20-1|NA|TRBJ2-7
CSANKVIYEQYF
TGCAGTGCAAATAAGGTGATCTACGAGCAGTACTTC
>few|TRBV20-1|NA|TRBJ2-5
CSARMAGSQETQYF
TGCAGTGCTAGAATGGCGGGGTCACAAGAGACCCAGTACTTC
>many|TRBV9|NA|TRBJ2-7
CASSVEGRSYEQYF
TGTGCCAGCAGCGTAGAGGGAAGATCCTACGAGCAGTACTTC
>few|TRBV10-3|NA|TRBJ2-1
CAISVGDPSSYNEQFF
TGTGCCATCAGTGTTGGCGATCCGAGCTCCTACAATGAGCAGTTCTTC
>many|TRBV7-2|TRBD2|TRBJ2-3
CASSFSSRLAGFTDTQYF
TGTGCCAGCAGCTTTAGCAGTCGGCTAGCGGGGTTCACAGATACGCAGTATTTT
>few|TRBV7-6|NA|TRBJ2-3
CASSLMTGEGTDTQYF
TGTGCCAGCAGCTTGATGACCGGAGAAGGGACAGATACGCAGTATTTT
>many|TRBV20-1|NA|TRBJ2-3
CSANQEMADTQYF
TGCAGTGCTAATCAGGAGATGGCAGATACGCAGTATTTT
>many|TRBV20-1|NA|TRBJ1-4
CSARVQEREKLFF
TGCAGTGCTAGAGTACAGGAAAGGGAAAAACTGTTTTTT
>NA|TRBV20-1|TRBD1|TRBJ1-1
CSARDWQGGSPEVTEAFF
TGCAGTGCTAGAGATTGGCAGGGGGGCTCACCCGAGGTCACTGAAGCTTTCTTT
>few|TRBV7-9|NA|TRBJ1-3
CASSPLRVSGNTIYF
TGTGCCAGCAGCCCACTCAGGGTGTCTGGAAACACCATATATTTT
>many|TRBV7-3|NA|TRBJ2-1
CASSSPGLNNEQFF
TGTGCCAGCAGCTCACCGGGACTTAACAATGAGCAGTTCTTC
>NA|TRBV18|NA|TRBJ2-3
CASSPPAVHTGTDTQYF
TGTGCCAGCTCACCACCCGCGGTCCATACAGGCACAGATACGCAGTATTTT
>many|TRBV10-3|TRBD2|TRBJ2-7
CAIRGLAGTYEQYF
TGTGCCATCAGAGGCCTAGCGGGGACCTACGAGCAGTACTTC
>many|TRBV6-2/TRBV6-3|NA|TRBJ1-5
CASTLRWGYSNQPQHF
TGTGCCAGCACCCTCCGCTGGGGTTACAGCAATCAGCCCCAGCATTTT
>NA|TRBV9|TRBD1|TRBJ1-4
CASSEIGQGVEKLFF
TGTGCCAGCAGCGAGATCGGACAGGGAGTGGAAAAACTGTTTTTT
>NA|TRBV20-1|NA|TRBJ2-3
CSARVAGLGRADTQYF
TGCAGTGCTAGAGTTGCGGGACTCGGTCGAGCAGATACGCAGTATTTT
>many|TRBV11-3|NA|TRBJ1-1
CASSPSAEAFF
TGTGCCAGCAGCCCCTCCGCTGAAGCTTTCTTT
>NA|TRBV4-1|NA|TRBJ1-2
CASSRLGGWEGYTF
TGCGCCAGCAGCCGCCTAGGGGGTTGGGAGGGCTACACCTTC
>NA|TRBV20-1|TRBD2|TRBJ2-2
CSARRGASGSHSTGELFF
TGCAGTGCTAGGCGTGGGGCTAGCGGGAGCCATTCCACCGGGGAGCTGTTTTTT
>NA|TRBV27|NA|TRBJ2-7
CASSLSELSYEQYF
TGTGCCAGCAGTTTATCTGAACTATCCTACGAGCAGTACTTC
>few|TRBV9|TRBD1|TRBJ2-7
CASSATDRVYEQYF
TGTGCCAGCAGCGCTACGGACAGGGTTTACGAGCAGTACTTC
>few|TRBV12-3/TRBV12-4|NA|TRBJ2-2
CASRQYRKDLPGELFF
TGTGCCAGCAGACAATACAGGAAGGATCTCCCCGGGGAGCTGTTTTTT
>few|TRBV7-3|NA|TRBJ1-6
CASSQSRTSPSPLHF
TGTGCCAGCAGCCAGAGTCGGACTTCCCCTTCACCCCTCCACTTT
>NA|TRBV18|NA|TRBJ1-2
CASSEYTTGLLSGYTF
TGTGCCAGCTCAGAGTATACGACAGGACTACTTTCCGGCTACACCTTC
>few|TRBV5-8|NA|TRBJ2-1
CASSLYQGYNEQFF
TGTGCCAGCAGCTTGTATCAGGGGTACAATGAGCAGTTCTTC
>NA|TRBV29-1|TRBD1|TRBJ1-4
CSVLGGQNEKLFF
TGCAGCGTTCTAGGGGGACAGAATGAAAAACTGTTTTTT
>NA|TRBV6-1|NA|TRBJ2-7
CASSGLRDTTYEQYF
TGTGCCAGCAGTGGGCTCCGGGACACAACCTACGAGCAGTACTTC
>many|TRBV2|NA|TRBJ1-5
CASSDRLSNQPQHF
TGTGCCAGCAGTGATAGGCTTAGCAATCAGCCCCAGCATTTT
>NA|TRBV6-2/TRBV6-3|TRBD1|TRBJ1-2
CASSPDRRLANYGYTF
TGTGCCAGCAGCCCGGACAGGCGACTAGCTAACTATGGCTACACCTTC
>many|TRBV28|TRBD1|TRBJ2-7
CASSSGTGGDEQYF
TGTGCCAGCAGTAGCGGTACAGGGGGCGACGAGCAGTACTTC
>many|TRBV20-1|TRBD1|TRBJ2-7
CSASGGTGGNEQYF
TGCAGTGCTAGTGGGGGGACAGGGGGCAACGAGCAGTACTTC
>NA|TRBV27|NA|TRBJ2-2
CASSLFGAGGGGELFF
TGTGCCAGCAGTTTATTTGGCGCAGGGGGGGGCGGGGAGCTGTTTTTT
>NA|TRBV9|NA|TRBJ2-1
CASSVALRGADNEQFF
TGTGCCAGCAGCGTAGCGCTCCGGGGGGCTGACAATGAGCAGTTCTTC
>NA|TRBV10-3|NA|TRBJ2-7
CAIRTGSEQYF
TGTGCCATCAGGACAGGCTCCGAGCAGTACTTC
>many|TRBV28|TRBD2|TRBJ2-5
CASSIPFQSGRALEETQYF
TGTGCCAGCAGTATCCCCTTTCAAAGCGGGAGGGCCTTAGAAGAGACCCAGTACTTC
>few|TRBV9|TRBD2|TRBJ2-1
CASSVEPAGATFNEQFF
TGTGCCAGCAGCGTAGAACCAGCGGGGGCTACATTCAATGAGCAGTTCTTC
>many|TRBV2|NA|TRBJ2-7
CASSEVGTRGHEQYF
TGTGCCAGCAGTGAAGTGGGGACCCGGGGACACGAGCAGTACTTC
>few|TRBV18|TRBD2|TRBJ2-1
CASLLGTSGRQNEQFF
TGTGCCAGCTTATTGGGTACTAGCGGGAGACAGAATGAGCAGTTCTTC
>many|TRBV6-2/TRBV6-3|NA|TRBJ2-2
CASSSRSGGGSIAGELFF
TGTGCCAGCAGTTCCCGGTCTGGGGGCGGGAGTATCGCCGGGGAGCTGTTTTTT
>NA|TRBV30|TRBD1|TRBJ1-1
CAWVLQGAGTEAFF
TGTGCCTGGGTATTACAGGGGGCAGGAACTGAAGCTTTCTTT
>many|TRBV11-1|TRBD1|TRBJ2-3
CASSLYRGYTDTQYF
TGTGCCAGCAGCTTATACAGGGGGTACACAGATACGCAGTATTTT
>NA|TRBV6-1|TRBD2|TRBJ2-3
CASSLIAGAGDTQYF
TGTGCCAGCAGCTTAATAGCGGGGGCCGGGGATACGCAGTATTTT
>many|TRBV27|NA|TRBJ2-7
CASRGRGVQEQYF
TGTGCCAGCAGGGGGCGCGGGGTTCAGGAGCAGTACTTC
>many|TRBV5-1|TRBD2|TRBJ2-1
CASSLPEAGVLRRSYNEQFF
TGCGCCAGCAGCTTACCCGAAGCGGGAGTCCTCCGTCGGTCCTACAATGAGCAGTTCTTC
>many|TRBV18|NA|TRBJ1-4
CASSPLGGPATNEKLFF
TGTGCCAGCTCACCACTGGGGGGCCCGGCAACTAATGAAAAACTGTTTTTT
>few|TRBV6-2/TRBV6-3|TRBD2|TRBJ2-7
CASKLIAGVDEQYF
TGTGCCAGCAAGCTTATAGCGGGAGTCGACGAGCAGTACTTC
>once|TRBV4-1|TRBD1|TRBJ1-6
CASSQEPTGFGSPLHF
TGCGCCAGCAGCCAAGAACCGACAGGGTTCGGTTCACCCCTCCACTTT
>NA|TRBV20-1|NA|TRBJ1-6
CSVGTEMSSYNSPLHF
TGCAGTGTCGGGACGGAAATGAGCTCCTATAATTCACCCCTCCACTTT
>few|TRBV4-1|NA|TRBJ1-2
CASSQEEGNYGYTF
TGCGCCAGCAGCCAAGAAGAGGGGAACTATGGCTACACCTTC
>NA|TRBV27|TRBD2|TRBJ2-3
CASSSRSGLAIGDTQYF
TGTGCCAGCAGTTCACGGAGCGGACTAGCAATCGGAGATACGCAGTATTTT
>few|TRBV28|TRBD1|TRBJ2-1
CASSATGGSVNEQFF
TGTGCCAGCAGTGCCACAGGGGGTTCAGTCAATGAGCAGTTCTTC
>few|TRBV6-6|TRBD1|TRBJ2-4
CASSYRPRPGTGRNIQYF
TGTGCCAGCAGTTACAGGCCCCGGCCCGGGACAGGGAGGAACATTCAGTACTTC
>NA|TRBV6-1|NA|TRBJ1-2
CASTWDPNYGYTF
TGTGCCAGCACCTGGGACCCTAACTATGGCTACACCTTC